The rows below give T cell receptor beta chains drawn from one sample of a study of blood T cell repertoires in COVID-19. Profiling relied on immunoSEQ multiplex PCR, and the TCRdb table lists in-frame clones only, not all of them. The data contain about 180,000 clones, about 90% of them singletons. Input material: PBMCs or T cells enriched from blood (not recorded which). These receptors were obtained from a human donor with acute COVID-19. The donor label of this sample is uncertain. The CDR3 runs from the conserved cysteine through the conserved F or W. The order of the fields is J gene, clone size, D gene, V gene, CDR3 protein, CDR3 DNA. A D gene is named only where the DNA matches it firmly. Expanded clones are given a class, and other clones once, few, many or no size at all.

>TRBJ1-1|once|NA|TRBV5-5
CASSSFQGSTEAFF
TGTGCCAGCAGCTCCTTTCAGGGATCCACTGAAGCTTTCTTT
>TRBJ2-7|NA|NA|TRBV25-1
CASSRGNEVYEQYF
TGTGCCAGCAGTCGGGGGAACGAGGTCTACGAGCAGTACTTC
>TRBJ2-3|once|TRBD1|TRBV7-8
CASSPIWVGQGADTQYF
TGTGCCAGCAGCCCCATTTGGGTGGGACAGGGGGCAGATACGCAGTATTTT
>TRBJ1-1|NA|TRBD1|TRBV27
CASSPRQGKTAFF
TGTGCCAGCAGTCCGCGACAGGGGAAGACGGCTTTCTTT
>TRBJ2-7|NA|NA|TRBV7-9
CASSLVADTSYEQYF
TGTGCCAGCAGCTTAGTGGCAGACACTTCCTACGAGCAGTACTTC
>TRBJ1-2|once|NA|TRBV27
CASSTDGNYGYTF
TGTGCCAGCAGTACCGACGGGAACTATGGCTACACCTTC
>TRBJ2-7|NA|NA|TRBV3-1/TRBV3-2
CASSQQGSYEQYF
TGTGCCAGCAGCCAACAGGGCTCCTACGAGCAGTACTTC
>TRBJ2-7|NA|NA|TRBV12-5
CASGLVLGGAGSTYEQYF
TGTGCTAGTGGTTTGGTACTTGGGGGGGCAGGGAGTACCTACGAGCAGTACTTC
>TRBJ2-5|NA|TRBD2|TRBV2
CASRILSGTQETQYF
TGTGCCAGCAGAATCCTTAGCGGGACCCAAGAGACCCAGTACTTC
>TRBJ1-1|NA|NA|TRBV19
CASSIQSNTEAFF
TGTGCCAGTAGTATCCAGTCGAACACTGAAGCTTTCTTT
>TRBJ2-2|NA|TRBD1|TRBV19
CASSMSGGGGELFF
TGTGCCAGTAGTATGTCAGGGGGCGGCGGGGAGCTGTTTTTT
>TRBJ2-1|NA|NA|TRBV19
CASSPTEAGFYEQFF
TGTGCCAGTAGCCCTACCGAGGCAGGGTTTTACGAGCAGTTCTTC
>TRBJ1-1|NA|NA|TRBV5-1
CASSEEANTEAFF
TGCGCCAGCAGCGAGGAAGCGAACACTGAAGCTTTCTTT
>TRBJ1-5|NA|NA|TRBV6-1
CASSEEIANQPQHF
TGTGCCAGCAGTGAAGAGATAGCCAATCAGCCCCAGCATTTT
>TRBJ1-2|NA|NA|TRBV6-5
CASSPLPSGYGYTF
TGTGCCAGCAGTCCCCTACCCTCGGGGTATGGCTACACCTTC
>TRBJ2-3|NA|NA|TRBV9
CASSVPGMTDTQYF
TGTGCCAGCAGCGTCCCAGGGATGACAGATACGCAGTATTTT
>TRBJ1-1|NA|NA|TRBV15
CATSRDFGVVNTEAFF
TGTGCCACCAGCAGAGATTTCGGGGTGGTGAACACTGAAGCTTTCTTT
>TRBJ2-3|NA|NA|TRBV27
CACSGASGDTQYF
TGTGCATGCTCTGGGGCTAGTGGGGATACGCAGTATTTT
>TRBJ2-5|NA|NA|TRBV27
CASRPPDFQETQYF
TGTGCCAGCAGGCCGCCAGATTTCCAAGAGACCCAGTACTTC
>TRBJ2-3|once|NA|TRBV10-1
CASSGGDTQYF
TGCGCCAGCAGTGGGGGCGATACGCAGTATTTT
>TRBJ1-1|NA|TRBD1|TRBV7-9
CASRPRDRAAEAFF
TGTGCCAGCAGGCCTAGAGACAGGGCGGCTGAAGCTTTCTTT
>TRBJ1-4|NA|TRBD1|TRBV6-6
CASSYSTGGSEKLFF
TGTGCCAGCAGTTACTCGACAGGGGGCAGTGAAAAACTGTTTTTT
>TRBJ1-2|NA|NA|TRBV18
CASSPPTAGANGYTF
TGTGCCAGCTCACCACCTACAGCAGGCGCGAATGGCTACACCTTC
>TRBJ1-2|NA|TRBD1|TRBV6-5
CASTQGAGGYTF
TGTGCCAGCACACAGGGGGCCGGTGGCTACACCTTC
>TRBJ1-2|few|TRBD1|TRBV5-4
CASGLSQGRDGYTF
TGTGCCAGCGGCCTTTCACAGGGGAGAGATGGCTACACCTTC
>TRBJ1-6|once|TRBD1|TRBV18
CASSPQDRVGSPLHF
TGTGCCAGCTCACCGCAGGACAGGGTGGGGTCACCCCTCCACTTT
>TRBJ2-1|NA|NA|TRBV7-9
CASSLSLGEDYNEQFF
TGTGCCAGCAGCTTATCGCTCGGGGAAGACTACAATGAGCAGTTCTTC
>TRBJ2-1|few|NA|TRBV4-1
CASSQVDMISYNEQFF
TGCGCCAGCAGCCAGGTTGACATGATCTCCTACAATGAGCAGTTCTTC
>TRBJ2-7|NA|TRBD1|TRBV15
CATSRDLGQGANEQYF
TGTGCCACCAGCAGAGATCTTGGACAGGGGGCAAACGAGCAGTACTTC
>TRBJ2-2|NA|NA|TRBV6-6
CASRRTGGTGELFF
TGTGCCAGCAGGCGGACAGGAGGGACCGGGGAGCTGTTTTTT
>TRBJ1-1|few|NA|TRBV12-3/TRBV12-4
CASSRQFEAFF
TGTGCCAGCAGCCGACAGTTTGAAGCTTTCTTT
>TRBJ1-1|NA|TRBD1|TRBV19
CASSGDRGYTEAFF
TGTGCCAGTAGTGGAGACAGGGGGTACACTGAAGCTTTCTTT
>TRBJ1-2|NA|NA|TRBV12-3/TRBV12-4
CASGREARGYTF
TGTGCCAGCGGAAGGGAGGCGCGCGGCTACACCTTC
>TRBJ2-3|NA|NA|TRBV7-2
CASSWDWGVVDTQYF
TGTGCCAGCAGCTGGGACTGGGGGGTGGTAGATACGCAGTATTTT
>TRBJ2-2|NA|TRBD2|TRBV13
CASSFVVGRGTGELFF
TGTGCCAGCAGCTTCGTCGTAGGGAGGGGCACCGGGGAGCTGTTTTTT
>TRBJ2-3|NA|TRBD2|TRBV24-1
CATSVASGGNTQYF
TGTGCCACCAGTGTGGCTAGCGGGGGAAATACGCAGTATTTT
>TRBJ2-1|NA|NA|TRBV7-2
CASSFGTDRRNEQFF
TGTGCCAGCAGCTTTGGAACAGACAGGCGGAATGAGCAGTTCTTC